This paragraph reports one TCR beta chain. This clonotype was counted ten times or more. It has no known antigen specificity. Base qualities are missing; no much larger clone stands one base away. The data are from a study of neurological immune-mediated disorders (dated by TCRdb to about 2019). In the study overall: Among the roughly 34 multiple sclerosis patients, relapsing-remitting MS was present in approximately 31 and secondary progressive MS was present in 3. The approximately 100 TCR-beta libraries included longitudinal samples, technical triplicates and paired sorted CD4+ and CD8+ T-cell subsets alongside PBMC samples. Of the approximately 70 subjects in the cohort, about 14 were HAM/TSP patients, about 34 were multiple sclerosis patients, and around 20 were healthy controls. Using UMI-based sequencing, the study compared peripheral blood TCR-beta repertoires from patients with HTLV-I-associated myelopathy (HAM/TSP), patients with multiple sclerosis, and healthy controls. The investigation overall reported the following: No identical CDR3 amino acid sequences were found to be shared among expanded clones across subjects, suggesting that TCR-beta repertoires were private in all groups. In a phylogenetic analysis, the repertoires of 18 out of 34 MS patients fell into a single cluster of related CDR3 sequences, pointing to a possible signature at the repertoire level. No association of the MS cluster with clinical or MRI features was observed, and the need for larger cohorts was stated by the authors. TCR clonal expansion was highest in HAM/TSP patients and lowest in MS patients, with MS patients falling below even healthy controls.

For unsorted PBMC libraries, 2 million PBMCs were used after storage in RNAlater at -80 degrees C until RNA extraction. Multiple sclerosis patients were enrolled in a US clinical protocol evaluating disease progression by magnetic resonance imaging. Peripheral blood underwent Ficoll-Hypaque density gradient centrifugation to isolate PBMCs, which were then cryopreserved in liquid nitrogen. cDNA was synthesized by template-switch 5'RACE using a primer carrying a 10-nucleotide random unique molecular identifier by which each TCR transcript was tagged. Every sequencing run covered 15-18 subjects and yielded more than 160 million TCR-beta sequences. The RNeasy kit was used to extract total RNA. TCR-beta VDJ regions were amplified with primers for the TCR constant region and the 5'RACE anchor, using the KAPA Real-time Library Amplification kit. Sample indexes and Illumina adaptors were added in a first PCR, and a second PCR then increased library yield. After Ampure bead purification, the roughly 650 bp TCR product was size-selected on a 2% E-gel SizeSelection system. Before pooling, libraries had their quality checked on a Bioanalyzer, their concentration measured with Qubit, and their quantity determined with the Kapa Library Quantification kit. An Illumina HiSeq 2500 sequenced the libraries paired-end 2 x 150 bp. To increase sequence diversity, roughly 24-32% phiX was spiked into each library pool. Processing in the source paper ran as follows. Quality-filtered reads were processed with the UMI-based MiGEC pipeline, and over 90% of raw TCR sequences were removed by the MiGEC pipeline during error correction. VDJ genes were aligned to IMGT germline references, and clonotypes were defined by unique CDR3 amino acid sequence plus V-J genes. VDJtools evaluated clonal expansion, Shannon diversity and CDR3 relatedness (CalcPairwiseDistances, ClusterSamples); CLCbio workbench built phylogenetic trees. A clone was classed as expanded if it had 8 or more unique UMIs, a cutoff based on coefficient-of-variation modelling across technical triplicates. The public reads were reanalyzed by TCRdb: fastp trimming at Q25, MiXCR alignment, in-frame beta chains only. Rows with one shared CDR3 protein collapse into an entry with the most common genes and DNA. Clone size and V and J calls follow TCRdb, not the original study. Here the sample has 50,000 to 70,000 distinct CDR3 sequences; 4.5% occur a single time. The ten largest make up approximately 7% of the sample.

Input material: PBMCs. The receptor was isolated from a man aged 25-45 years with multiple sclerosis.

The CDR3 sequence is CASSQDKGYLGDTEAFF. The DNA sequence is as follows: TGTGCCAGCAGCCAAGATAAGGGATACCTGGGAGACACTGAAGCTTTCTTT. The rearrangement combines TRBV4-2 with TRBJ1-1, with the D gene too uncertain to name. CDR1 LGHNA and CDR2 YNFKEQ were looked up in the germline V gene. V loses 0 bases of germline sequence and J loses 3 bases, and the interval between the two ends is 17 bases. The CDR3 has 17 amino acids, counting the end cysteine and phenylalanine. This entry keeps only the CDR3 DNA: 51 bases, framed from base 1.